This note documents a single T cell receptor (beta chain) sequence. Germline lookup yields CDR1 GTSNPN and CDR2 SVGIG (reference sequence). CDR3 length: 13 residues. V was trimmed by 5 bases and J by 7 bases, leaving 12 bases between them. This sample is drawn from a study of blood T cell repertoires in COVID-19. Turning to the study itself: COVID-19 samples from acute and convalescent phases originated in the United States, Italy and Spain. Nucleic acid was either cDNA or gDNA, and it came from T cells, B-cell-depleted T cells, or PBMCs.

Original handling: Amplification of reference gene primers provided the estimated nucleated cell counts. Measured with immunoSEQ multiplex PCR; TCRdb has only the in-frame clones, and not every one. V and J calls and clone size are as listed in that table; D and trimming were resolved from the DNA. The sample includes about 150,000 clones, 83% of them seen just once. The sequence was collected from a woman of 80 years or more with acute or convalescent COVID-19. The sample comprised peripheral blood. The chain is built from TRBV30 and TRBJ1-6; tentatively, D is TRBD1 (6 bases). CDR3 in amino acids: CAWGRTENSPLHF. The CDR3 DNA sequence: TGTGCCTGGGGGAGGACAGAGAATTCACCCCTCCACTTT.